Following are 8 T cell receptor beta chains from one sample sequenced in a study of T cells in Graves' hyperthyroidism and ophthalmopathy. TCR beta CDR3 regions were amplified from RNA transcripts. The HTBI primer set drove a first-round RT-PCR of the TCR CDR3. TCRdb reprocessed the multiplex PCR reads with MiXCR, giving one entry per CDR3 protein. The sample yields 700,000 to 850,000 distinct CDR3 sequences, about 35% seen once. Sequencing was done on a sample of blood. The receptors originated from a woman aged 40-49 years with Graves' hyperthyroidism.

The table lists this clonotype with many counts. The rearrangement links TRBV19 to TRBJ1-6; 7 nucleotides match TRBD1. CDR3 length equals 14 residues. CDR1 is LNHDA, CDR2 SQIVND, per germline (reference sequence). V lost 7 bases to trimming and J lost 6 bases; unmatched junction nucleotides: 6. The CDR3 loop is CASMKQGLNSPLHF. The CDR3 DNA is TGTGCCAGTATGAAACAGGGGCTTAATTCACCCCTCCACTTT.

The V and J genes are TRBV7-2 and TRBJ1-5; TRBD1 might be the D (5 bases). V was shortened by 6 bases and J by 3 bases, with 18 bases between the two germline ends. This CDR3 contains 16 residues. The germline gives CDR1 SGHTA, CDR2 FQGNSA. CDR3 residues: CASSSPGRGDNQPQHF. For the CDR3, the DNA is TGTGCCAGCAGTTCCCCAGGTCGAGGGGACAATCAGCCCCAGCATTTT. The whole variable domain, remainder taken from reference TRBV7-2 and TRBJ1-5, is GAGVSQSPSNKVTEKGKDVELRCDPISGHTALYWYRQSLGQGLEFLIYFQGNSAPDKSGLPSDRFSAERTGGSVSTLTIQRTQQEDSAVYLCASSSPGRGDNQPQHFGDGTRLSIL.

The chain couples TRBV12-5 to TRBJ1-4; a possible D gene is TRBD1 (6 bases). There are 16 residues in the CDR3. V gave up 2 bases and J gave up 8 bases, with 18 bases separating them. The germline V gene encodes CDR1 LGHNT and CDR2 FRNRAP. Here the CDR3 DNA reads TGTGCTAGTGGTTTGAGGGTAGGACAGCTGATGGAAAAACTGTTTTTT. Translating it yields CASGLRVGQLMEKLFF. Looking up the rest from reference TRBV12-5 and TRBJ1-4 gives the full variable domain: DARVTQTPRHKVTEMGQEVTMRCQPILGHNTVFWYRQTMMQGLELLAYFRNRAPLDDSGMPKDRFSAEMPDATLATLKIQPSEPRDSAVYFCASGLRVGQLMEKLFFGSGTQLSVL.

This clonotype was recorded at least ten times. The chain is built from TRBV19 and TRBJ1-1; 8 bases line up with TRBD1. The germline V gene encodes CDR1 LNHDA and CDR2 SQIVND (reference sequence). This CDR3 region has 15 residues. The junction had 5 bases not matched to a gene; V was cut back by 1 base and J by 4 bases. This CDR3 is CASSIGTGLGTEAFF. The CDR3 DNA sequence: TGTGCCAGTAGTATAGGGACAGGGCTAGGCACTGAAGCTTTCTTT. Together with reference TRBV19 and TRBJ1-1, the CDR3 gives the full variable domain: DGGITQSPKYLFRKEGQNVTLSCEQNLNHDAMYWYRQDPGQGLRLIYYSQIVNDFQKGDIAEGYSVSREKKESFPLTVTSAQKNPTAFYLCASSIGTGLGTEAFFGQGTRLTVV.

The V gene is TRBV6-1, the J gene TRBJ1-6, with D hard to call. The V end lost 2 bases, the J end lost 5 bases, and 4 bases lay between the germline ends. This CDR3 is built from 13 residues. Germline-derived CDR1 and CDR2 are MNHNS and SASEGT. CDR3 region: CASSEHDNSPLHF. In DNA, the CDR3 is TGTGCCAGCAGTGAACACGATAATTCACCCCTCCACTTT.

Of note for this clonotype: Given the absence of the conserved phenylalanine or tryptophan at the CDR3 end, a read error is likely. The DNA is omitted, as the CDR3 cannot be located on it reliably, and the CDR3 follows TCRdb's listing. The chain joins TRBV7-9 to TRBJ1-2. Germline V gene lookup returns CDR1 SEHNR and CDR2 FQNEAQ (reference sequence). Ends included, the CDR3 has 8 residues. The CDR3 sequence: CASSLVLA.

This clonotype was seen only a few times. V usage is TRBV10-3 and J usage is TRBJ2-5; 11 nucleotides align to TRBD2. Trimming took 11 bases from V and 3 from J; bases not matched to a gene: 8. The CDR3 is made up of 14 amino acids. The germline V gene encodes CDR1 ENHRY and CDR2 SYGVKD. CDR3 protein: CASQGTSGEETQYF. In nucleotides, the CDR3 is TGTGCCTCGCAGGGGACTAGCGGTGAAGAGACCCAGTACTTC.

This CDR3 reads CASSESMEFYEQYF. CDR3 nucleotide sequence: TGCGCCAGCAGTGAGTCGATGGAATTCTACGAGCAGTACTTC. The chain employs TRBV10-1 and TRBJ2-7; D unclear. This CDR3 has 14 amino acids. CDR1 is WNHNN and CDR2 is SYGVQD in the germline V gene (reference sequence). V lost 0 bases, J lost 3 bases, and 9 bases lay in between.